Each of the 11 T cell receptor beta chains below was sequenced from the same sample in a study of graft-versus-host responses after intestinal transplantation. Clones were read by immunoSEQ multiplex PCR, and TCRdb kept only the in-frame ones, dropping some. The sample lists fewer than 85,000 clones; over 75% were seen once. What these receptors recognize is not known. Specimen: unstimulated CD4+ T cells sorted from spleen or lymph node cells, collected before transplant. The receptors shown here come from a human donor who was the organ donor for an intestinal transplant.

This chain uses TRBV28 with TRBJ2-4; D is unclear. CDR1 and CDR2 (germline): MDHEN, SYDVKM. The germline V and J ends were trimmed by 6 bases and 0 bases, with 3 bases remaining between them. The length of the CDR3 is 12 residues. For the CDR3, the DNA is TGTGCCAGCAGCCTAGCCAAAAACATTCAGTACTTC. Translating gives CASSLAKNIQYF. Looking up the rest from reference TRBV28 and TRBJ2-4 gives the full variable domain: DVKVTQSSRYLVKRTGEKVFLECVQDMDHENMFWYRQDPGLGLRLIYFSYDVKMKEKGDIPEGYSVSREKKERFSLILESASTNQTSMYLCASSLAKNIQYFGAGTRLSVL.

The genes are TRBV19 and TRBJ1-3; D is ambiguous. The length of the CDR3 is 15 residues. Trimming took 3 bases from V and 1 from J, leaving 10 bases between them. Germline V gene lookup returns CDR1 LNHDA and CDR2 SQIVND (reference sequence). Here the CDR3 reads CASSMEGLSGNTIYF. The CDR3 nucleotides read TGTGCCAGTAGTATGGAGGGTTTATCTGGAAACACCATATATTTT. Using reference TRBV19 and TRBJ1-3 for the parts outside the CDR3, the full variable domain is DGGITQSPKYLFRKEGQNVTLSCEQNLNHDAMYWYRQDPGQGLRLIYYSQIVNDFQKGDIAEGYSVSREKKESFPLTVTSAQKNPTAFYLCASSMEGLSGNTIYFGEGSWLTVV.

The chain combines TRBV6-6 with TRBJ1-1, with D tentatively TRBD1 (5 bases). Germline lookup yields CDR1 MNHNY and CDR2 SVGAGI (reference sequence). The ends were cut back, 9 bases at V and 7 bases at J, with 15 bases in the middle. This CDR3 is built from 12 residues. The DNA for the CDR3 is TGTGCCAGTACCCTTGGGGCCTTTGAAGCTTTCTTT. Protein sequence: CASTLGAFEAFF.

The V gene is TRBV5-6, the J gene TRBJ1-2, with 10 bases fitting TRBD1. Losses at the gene ends were 4 bases for V and 5 bases for J; bases not matched to a gene: 5. The CDR3 spans 14 residues. The germline CDR1 and CDR2 sequences are SGHDT and YYEEEE. The CDR3 nucleotides are TGTGCCAGCAGCATAGGACAGGGGGTATATGGCTACACCTTC. This gives the protein CASSIGQGVYGYTF.

CDR3 protein: CASSLAGGTGSNTGELFF. CDR3 DNA sequence: TGTGCCAGCAGCTTGGCCGGGGGGACAGGGAGCAACACCGGGGAGCTGTTTTTT. V usage is TRBV5-6 and J usage is TRBJ2-2, with 9 bases fitting TRBD1. The CDR3 is 18 residues long. The germline gives CDR1 SGHDT, CDR2 YYEEEE. V lost 0 bases and J lost 2; bases outside the gene matches: 8.

This chain uses TRBV6-5 with TRBJ1-4; maybe TRBD1 (6 bases). Deletions cut 6 bases from V and 5 bases from J, with 16 bases between. CDR1 and CDR2 from the germline V gene are MNHEY and SVGAGI. The CDR3 covers 15 residues. This CDR3 is CASRAWGPGNEKLFF. Written as DNA, the CDR3 is TGTGCCAGCAGAGCCTGGGGGCCTGGGAATGAAAAACTGTTTTTT.

This sequence joins TRBV9 and TRBJ2-4, with a weak D call TRBD1 (5 bases). The germline V gene encodes CDR1 SGDLS and CDR2 YYNGEE. The CDR3 sequence is 14 residues long. Deletions cut 0 bases from V and 7 bases from J, with 11 bases between. CDR3 DNA sequence: TGTGCCAGCAGCGTAGCAGGGAAACATAACATTCAGTACTTC. It codes for CASSVAGKHNIQYF.

This clone was recorded a few times. CDR3 residues: CASTTVGLNTGELFF. The CDR3 region has the DNA TGTGCCAGCACCACCGTGGGCCTGAACACCGGGGAGCTGTTTTTT. The rearrangement uses TRBV5-4 and TRBJ2-2; D unclear. Trimming cost V 6 bases and J 1 base, with 13 bases left between them. The CDR3 contains 15 residues. CDR1 and CDR2 (germline): SGHNT, YYREEE (reference sequence). The entire variable domain, with the rest obtained from reference TRBV5-4 and TRBJ2-2, is as follows: ETGVTQSPTHLIKTRGQQVTLRCSSQSGHNTVSWYQQALGQGPQFIFQYYREEENGRGNFPPRFSGLQFPNYSSELNVNALELDDSALYLCASTTVGLNTGELFFGEGSRLTVL.

This clone was counted once. V gene TRBV18 combines with J gene TRBJ2-5; possibly TRBD1 for D (5 bases). V was pared by 2 bases and J by 2 bases, with 12 bases between. Germline V gene lookup returns CDR1 KGHSH and CDR2 LQKENI. This CDR3 contains 15 residues. The CDR3 loop is CASSPRQGSQETQYF. As DNA, the CDR3 is TGTGCCAGCTCACCAAGGCAGGGAAGTCAAGAGACCCAGTACTTC.

The V call is TRBV18, the J call TRBJ1-5; 9 bases agree with TRBD1. V was clipped by 4 bases and J by 2 bases; unmatched bases: 3. Per germline, CDR1 KGHSH and CDR2 LQKENI. The CDR3 loop spans 15 amino acids. The CDR3 reads CASSQGQGGNQPQHF. CDR3 DNA: TGTGCCAGCTCACAGGGACAGGGAGGCAATCAGCCCCAGCATTTT.

V usage is TRBV7-2 and J usage is TRBJ2-5, with 12 bases identical to TRBD2. There are 16 residues in the CDR3. The V segment lost 5 bases and the J segment 5 bases; nucleotides outside the gene matches: 9. Germline V gene lookup returns CDR1 SGHTA and CDR2 FQGNSA. The CDR3 region has the DNA TGTGCCAGCAGCCTCCTAGCGGGGGGGCTAGGGGAGACCCAGTACTTC. This encodes CASSLLAGGLGETQYF.